A single sample is the source of the 17 T cell receptor beta chains below, sequenced in a study of molecular identifiers for immune sequencing clone quantification. Using its own MiXCR run on the PCR reads, TCRdb lists one record per CDR3 protein. The sample has fewer than 350,000 distinct CDR3 sequences, about a fifth seen once; the top ten hold about 0.79%. The specimen sequenced was naive CD8+ T cells from blood, with Jurkat cell RNA spiked in. The sample's subset: FACS-sorted CD8+CD4-CCR7+CD45RA+ naive T cells. Receptors were obtained from a human donor in good health. Some libraries in this study had Jurkat cell RNA spiked in.

This clonotype was counted at least ten times. V and J are TRBV27 and TRBJ2-6; TRBD1 matches at 8 bases. Trimming took 0 bases from V and 2 from J; bases not matched to a gene: 3. The CDR3 loop spans 17 amino acids. Germline assignment: CDR1 MNHEY and CDR2 SMNVEV (reference sequence). This CDR3 is CASSLSAGGAGANVLTF. CDR3 DNA sequence: TGTGCCAGCAGTTTATCCGCAGGGGGCGCTGGGGCCAACGTCCTGACTTTC.

A single count supports this clonotype. This clone may be a read error of a much larger clone one base away. This chain joins TRBV10-2 and TRBJ2-3, with 12 nucleotides matching TRBD2. CDR1 and CDR2 from the germline V gene are WSHSY and SAAADI. This CDR3 is built from 16 residues. The CDR3 sequence is CASSAKTSGSSDTRYF. For the CDR3, the DNA is TGCGCCAGCAGCGCAAAGACTAGCGGGAGTTCAGATACGCGGTATTTT.

This clonotype was observed a handful of times. This chain joins TRBV20-1 and TRBJ2-5, with a tentative D call TRBD2 (5 bases). The V end lost 7 bases, the J end lost 2 bases, and 5 bases lay between the germline ends. Germline loops: CDR1 DFQATT, CDR2 SNEGSKA (reference sequence). The CDR3 contains 10 residues. CDR3 amino acids: CSGLQETQYF. In DNA, the CDR3 is TGCAGTGGACTACAAGAGACCCAGTACTTC.

This clonotype was seen only a few times. The chain is built from TRBV27 and TRBJ2-1, with D tentatively TRBD1 (6 bases). V dropped 6 bases and J dropped 4 bases, with 19 bases sitting between them. This CDR3 contains 16 residues. CDR1 MNHEY and CDR2 SMNVEV come from the germline V gene (reference sequence). CDR3 DNA: TGTGCCAGCAGACTAGGGGGATTGGGGGATTACAATGAGCAGTTCTTC. It encodes CASRLGGLGDYNEQFF.

Ten or more counts support this clonotype. The genes are TRBV7-9 and TRBJ2-3, with TRBD2 as a possible D gene (6 bases). Germline lookup yields CDR1 SEHNR and CDR2 FQNEAQ (reference sequence). Trimming left V 0 bases short and J 5 bases short, with 12 bases between. The CDR3 length is 15 residues. This CDR3 reads CASSLAAGTLDTQYF. In DNA form, the CDR3 reads TGTGCCAGCAGCTTAGCGGCGGGGACTTTAGATACGCAGTATTTT.

In regard to this clonotype: Possible read error: a much larger clone is one base away. V and J are TRBV30 and TRBJ2-3; TRBD2 might be the D (6 bases). The germline V gene encodes CDR1 GTSNPN and CDR2 SVGIG (reference sequence). CDR3 length: 14 residues. The CDR3 sequence is CPSGEGHLADTQYF. CDR3 in DNA: TGTCCGTCGGGGGAAGGGCATCTGGCAGATACGCAGTATTTT.

This clonotype was detected ten times or more. The chain recombines TRBV20-1 with TRBJ1-5, with TRBD1 matching 8 bases. V shed 6 bases and J 0 bases; nucleotides not matched to a gene: 16. The germline V gene has CDR1 DFQATT and CDR2 SNEGSKA (reference sequence). This CDR3 region has 18 residues. CDR3 in amino acids: CSAYEGQGLPFSNQPQHF. The CDR3 nucleotides are TGCAGTGCCTATGAAGGACAGGGACTCCCTTTTAGCAATCAGCCCCAGCATTTT.

This chain uses TRBV27 with TRBJ1-2, with a weak D call TRBD1 (6 bases). Trimming took off 2 bases at V and 0 bases at J, with 10 bases between the two ends. The CDR3 loop spans 15 amino acids. In germline, CDR1 is MNHEY, CDR2 SMNVEV (reference sequence). The CDR3 DNA reads TGTGCCAGCAGTTTACCGGGGACACCTAACTATGGCTACACCTTC. Its protein is CASSLPGTPNYGYTF.

This clonotype was detected once. The V call is TRBV6-5, the J call TRBJ1-1; D uncertain. The CDR3 runs to 12 residues. With 10 bases removed from V and 1 base from J, the gap between germline ends came to 10 bases. Germline CDR1 and CDR2: MNHEY and SVGAGI. The CDR3 DNA reads as TGTGCCAAGGTCGGTCCGAACACTGAAGCTTTCTTT. This translates into CAKVGPNTEAFF.

This clonotype was seen many times. The chain links TRBV25-1 to TRBJ1-2, with D unresolved. The CDR3 totals 14 residues. Germline V gene sequence: CDR1 MGHDK, CDR2 SYGVNS. V was clipped by 1 base and J by 9 bases, with 15 bases between them. CDR3 in DNA: TGTGCCAGCAGTGAATTTGACCGGCGCGAAAGCTACACCTTC. Amino acids: CASSEFDRRESYTF.

The chain recombines TRBV9 with TRBJ2-3; D call uncertain. Germline V lookup: CDR1 SGDLS, CDR2 YYNGEE. Between the trimmed V and J ends, which lost 3 bases and 2 bases, there was a span of 7 bases. The CDR3 is made up of 13 amino acids. Written as DNA, the CDR3 is TGTGCCAGCAGCGATCCCCTCACAGATACGCAGTATTTT. It is translated as CASSDPLTDTQYF.

This clonotype was seen ten or more times. The CDR3 DNA reads TGTGCCAGCAGTACGACAGGTGGGCTCGAAGCTTTCTTT. It specifies CASSTTGGLEAFF. The V gene is TRBV7-9, the J gene TRBJ1-1; tentatively, D is TRBD1 (6 bases). The CDR3 sequence is 13 residues long. The V gene's germline CDR1 is SEHNR and CDR2 FQNEAQ (reference sequence). V lost 6 bases to trimming and J lost 8 bases, with 16 bases between them.

Note on this clonotype: With a much larger clone just one base away, this may be a read error. This sequence joins TRBV10-1 and TRBJ2-7; no firm D call. The CDR3 loop spans 11 amino acids. Looked up from germline, CDR1 is WNHNN and CDR2 is SYGVQD (reference sequence). The chain's CDR3 is CASGDWNERYF. The CDR3 nucleotides read TGCGCCAGCGGCGACTGGAACGAGCGGTACTTC.

This clonotype showed up many times. CDR3 residues: CASSARDWAYEQYF. The CDR3 bases are TGTGCCAGCAGCGCCCGGGACTGGGCATACGAGCAGTACTTC. This chain links TRBV7-2 with TRBJ2-7, with D maybe TRBD2 (6 bases). Trimming shortened V by 5 bases and J by 4 bases, and 15 bases separated the two germline ends. Germline values: CDR1 SGHTA, CDR2 FQGNSA. This CDR3 spans 14 amino acids.

This clonotype was seen ten or more times. This chain uses TRBV7-9 with TRBJ2-2; TRBD2 aligns across 9 bases. CDR3 length: 13 residues. Germline trimming cut 11 bases from V and 2 bases from J; bases unmatched to any gene: 3. Germline values: CDR1 SEHNR, CDR2 FQNEAQ (reference sequence). The CDR3 DNA is TGTGCCTCTAGCGGGATTAACACCGGGGAGCTGTTTTTT. This translates into CASSGINTGELFF.

Many counts were recorded for this clonotype. The chain recombines TRBV11-2 with TRBJ1-1; the D is unclear. The length of the CDR3 is 13 residues. V lost 4 bases, J lost 3 bases, and 9 bases lay in between. Germline-derived CDR1 and CDR2 are SGHAT and FQNNGV. The DNA of the CDR3 is TGTGCCAGCAGCTCACTAGATCACACTGAAGCTTTCTTT. It codes for CASSSLDHTEAFF.

This clonotype was observed many times. The chain recombines TRBV4-2 with TRBJ2-7; 7 positions agree with TRBD2. CDR3 length: 16 residues. Germline CDR1 reads LGHNA; CDR2 reads YNFKEQ. The V gene end was trimmed by 4 bases and the J gene end by 0 bases; junction bases not matched to a gene: 9. The CDR3 sequence is CASSPEERTSSYEQYF. The CDR3 coding sequence is TGTGCCAGCAGCCCAGAGGAGCGGACTAGCTCCTACGAGCAGTACTTC.